A selection of T cell receptor beta chains follows, all from one sample in a study of OX40 agonist ivuxolimab in advanced cancers. Repertoires were generated with immunoSEQ multiplex PCR, while TCRdb's copy carries only in-frame clones and drops some. The sample consists of about 62,000 clones, around 84% of them appearing once. The sequenced sample was CD4+ or CD8+ T cells sorted from blood, obtained in a trial of the OX40 agonist ivuxolimab. The receptors derive from an adult with an advanced solid tumor such as melanoma, head and neck, liver or kidney cancer. The CDR3 runs from the conserved cysteine through the conserved F or W. The D gene is left open where the match is weak. Expanded clones are given a class, and other clones once, few, many or no size at all.

CDR3nt	CDR3aa	abundance	j_gene	len	d_gene	v_gene
TGTGCCAGCAGCTTAGTGTGGACTAGCGACAATGAGCAGTTCTTC	CASSLVWTSDNEQFF	.	TRBJ2-1	15	TRBD2	TRBV7-2
TGTGCCAGTAGCTACATGGCCGGGAGTGGGGAGACCCAGTACTTC	CASSYMAGSGETQYF	.	TRBJ2-5	15	.	TRBV19
TGTGCCAGCGTGTGGGACAGGGAAGAGACCCAGTACTTC	CASVWDREETQYF	.	TRBJ2-5	13	TRBD1	TRBV6-1
TGTGCCAGTCACAGGGGTACCTACAATGAGCAGTTCTTC	CASHRGTYNEQFF	once	TRBJ2-1	13	TRBD1	TRBV28
TGCGCCAGCAGTGCGGGACTAGCGGGCTCCTACGAGCAGTACTTC	CASSAGLAGSYEQYF	.	TRBJ2-7	15	TRBD2	TRBV10-1
TGTGCCAGTAACGAGGTTAACACCGGGGAGCTGTTTTTT	CASNEVNTGELFF	once	TRBJ2-2	13	.	TRBV2
TGTGCCATCAGCCCCGCGGACAGTAAGGGCTCTGGAAACACCATATATTTT	CAISPADSKGSGNTIYF	.	TRBJ1-3	17	.	TRBV10-3
TGTGCCAGCAGTGAATATACGGGGAATGAGCAGTTCTTC	CASSEYTGNEQFF	medium-sized	TRBJ2-1	13	.	TRBV2
TGTGCCAGTGGGCCTTGGGAGACCCAGTACTTC	CASGPWETQYF	once	TRBJ2-5	11	.	TRBV2
TGTGCCAGCAGCCGAGGAGGGGGCTCTTCTGGGGCCAACGTCCTGACTTTC	CASSRGGGSSGANVLTF	.	TRBJ2-6	17	.	TRBV28
TGTGCCATCAGCCCTGATAACTATGGCTACACCTTC	CAISPDNYGYTF	.	TRBJ1-2	12	.	TRBV10-3
TGCAGCGTTGGTCAGGGACTAGCGGGGGGCGAGCAGTTCTTC	CSVGQGLAGGEQFF	.	TRBJ2-1	14	TRBD2	TRBV29-1
TGTGCCAGCAGCTCCGGGGGGGCGAGGGAAAAACTGTTTTTT	CASSSGGAREKLFF	.	TRBJ1-4	14	.	TRBV9
TGCGCCAGCAGCCAAGAGTGGGTGGACACCGGGGAGCTGTTTTTT	CASSQEWVDTGELFF	.	TRBJ2-2	15	.	TRBV4-1
TGTGCCAGCAGCTTCGGACAGGGGAATTCACCCCTCCACTTT	CASSFGQGNSPLHF	.	TRBJ1-6	14	TRBD1	TRBV7-9
TGTGCCAGCAGTTACTCGCTGGCAGGGAACTATGGCTACACCTTC	CASSYSLAGNYGYTF	.	TRBJ1-2	15	.	TRBV6-5
TGTGCTAGCAGCTTCACAGGGATTGGCTCACCCCTCCACTTT	CASSFTGIGSPLHF	.	TRBJ1-6	14	.	TRBV7-3
TGTGCCAGTAGTATGCGTCCTGCTCCCCTACCTCCATACAATGAGCAGTTCTTC	CASSMRPAPLPPYNEQFF	.	TRBJ2-1	18	.	TRBV19
TGTGCCAGCAGCTTAGGGGCAGGGCGGAATGAAAAACTGTTTTTT	CASSLGAGRNEKLFF	.	TRBJ1-4	15	.	TRBV7-6
TGTGCCATCAGTCGGACGGACGGTAACTATGGCTACACCTTC	CAISRTDGNYGYTF	.	TRBJ1-2	14	.	TRBV10-3